What follows are 15 T cell receptor beta chains derived from one specimen sequenced in a study of blood T cells in healthy people across ages (dated by TCRdb to between 2015 and 2016). Library creation used 5' RACE. The data were produced on an Illumina HiSeq 2500. A second PCR of about 6 to 12 cycles was run with a J-beta primer mix and a sample-barcoded 5' primer. Using fastp at Q25 and MiXCR, TCRdb reprocessed the public reads and kept productive beta chains. Identical CDR3 protein sequences are pooled into one entry, listed with their most common genes and DNA. This sample lists about 760,000 distinct CDR3 sequences; around 25% were detected once. Roughly a tenth of the sample rests with the top ten. In addition, the sample was reused for a study of T cells of mothers and their children.

The sequenced sample consisted of blood. These receptors originate from a boy between 10 and 17 years old in good health.

The rearrangement uses TRBV4-1 and TRBJ1-3; TRBD1 matches 7 bases. CDR3 size: 15 residues. Looked up from germline, CDR1 is MGHRA and CDR2 is YSYEKL. The trim removed 0 bases at V and 2 bases at J, leaving 1 base unmatched. DNA for the CDR3: TGCGCCAGCAGCCAAGATGACAGGGCTGGAAACACCATATATTTT. It translates to CASSQDDRAGNTIYF.

Written as DNA, the CDR3 is TGTGCCAGCAGTCGGGGGACAGCTATCTATGAGCAGTACTTC. Protein: CASSRGTAIYEQYF. V is TRBV11-1 and J is TRBJ2-7, with a weak D call TRBD1 (7 bases). The CDR3 runs to 14 residues. Trimming took 6 bases from V and 7 from J, leaving 19 bases between them. Germline-derived CDR1 and CDR2 are SGHAT and FQDESV (reference sequence). Supplemented by reference TRBV11-1 and TRBJ2-7, the full variable domain reads EAEVAQSPRYKITEKSQAVAFWCDPISGHATLYWYRQILGQGPELLVQFQDESVVDDSQLPKDRFSAERLKGVDSTLKIQPAELGDSAMYLCASSRGTAIYEQYFGPGTRLTVT.

The V and J genes are TRBV29-1 and TRBJ2-5; the match to TRBD1 covers 9 bases. This CDR3 region has 15 residues. V shed 6 bases, J shed 2 bases, and the junction held 10 bases outside the gene matches. Germline V lookup: CDR1 SQVTM, CDR2 ANQGSEA. The CDR3 sequence is CSVLLGTGRQETQYF. For the CDR3, the DNA is TGCAGCGTACTGCTCGGGACAGGGAGGCAAGAGACCCAGTACTTC. Based on the CDR3 plus reference TRBV29-1 and TRBJ2-5, the full variable domain is SAVISQKPSRDICQRGTSLTIQCQVDSQVTMMFWYRQQPGQSLTLIATANQGSEATYESGFVIDKFPISRPNLTFSTLTVSNMSPEDSSIYLCSVLLGTGRQETQYFGPGTRLLVL.

V and J are TRBV29-1 and TRBJ2-7; perhaps D is TRBD1 or TRBD2 (6 bases each). The V gene lost 7 bases and the J gene lost 6 bases, with 16 bases spanning the gap. Germline CDR1 reads SQVTM; CDR2 reads ANQGSEA. The CDR3 runs to 12 residues. The CDR3 nucleotides read TGCAGCGCCGGAACCGGGGGCGGCGAGCAGTACTTC. Protein: CSAGTGGGEQYF.

This clonotype was counted a few times. The chain links TRBV10-3 to TRBJ2-3, with D perhaps TRBD2 (7 bases). The germline V gene encodes CDR1 ENHRY and CDR2 SYGVKD. The CDR3 is 14 amino acids. V was trimmed by 5 bases and J by 4 bases, leaving 13 bases between them. CDR3 coding DNA: TGTGCCATCAGTCCCAGAGGGGGGGCAGATACGCAGTATTTT. This codes for CAISPRGGADTQYF.

The chain employs TRBV7-6 and TRBJ2-7; 10 bases agree with TRBD2. Germline V gene lookup returns CDR1 SGHVS and CDR2 FNYEAQ. After removal of 5 bases from V and 2 bases from J, the junction contained 6 bases not matched to a gene. The CDR3 loop spans 15 amino acids. This chain's CDR3 is CASSPLAGAPYEQYF. CDR3 nucleotide sequence: TGTGCCAGCAGCCCGCTAGCGGGAGCCCCCTACGAGCAGTACTTC. Variable domain in full (rest from reference TRBV7-6 and TRBJ2-7): GAGVSQSPRYKVTKRGQDVALRCDPISGHVSLYWYRQALGQGPEFLTYFNYEAQQDKSGLPNDRFSAERPEGSISTLTIQRTEQRDSAMYRCASSPLAGAPYEQYFGPGTRLTVT.

The chain links TRBV10-3 to TRBJ2-5; D not certain. The better agreement between TRBJ2-1 and the DNA end casts doubt on the J call. Germline CDR1 is ENHRY and CDR2 is SYGVKD. This CDR3 has 14 residues. The CDR3 sequence is CAISASLSDNEQFF. In DNA, the CDR3 is TGTGCCATCAGTGCCAGCCTATCTGACAATGAGCAGTTCTTC.

At least ten counts were recorded for this clonotype. The chain joins TRBV7-2 to TRBJ1-6; 8 nucleotides line up with TRBD1. The CDR3 sequence is 15 residues long. CDR1 SGHTA and CDR2 FQGNSA come from the germline V gene. Losses at the gene ends were 5 bases for V and 8 bases for J; bases not matched to a gene: 8. In DNA form, the CDR3 reads TGTGCCAGCAGCACGACAGGGGCAGGTTATTCACCCCTCCACTTT. Translated: CASSTTGAGYSPLHF.

This clonotype was counted a few times. The chain recombines TRBV9 with TRBJ2-3; D is unresolved. This CDR3 is built from 13 residues. V lost 5 bases and J lost 3, with 10 bases in between. The V gene's germline CDR1 is SGDLS and CDR2 YYNGEE. CDR3 DNA sequence: TGTGCCAGCAGGGATTCGGCAACAGATACGCAGTATTTT. Protein product: CASRDSATDTQYF.

In its sample, this clonotype was seen a few times. The chain joins TRBV12-3 or TRBV12-4 to TRBJ2-5, with D perhaps TRBD2 (6 bases). Trimming removed 1 base at V and 4 bases at J, with 10 bases between. This CDR3 is 14 amino acids long. CDR3 sequence reads: CASSLEAGIETQYF. In nucleotides, the CDR3 is TGTGCCAGCAGTTTAGAAGCGGGCATAGAGACCCAGTACTTC.

J is TRBJ1-5 and V is TRBV28, with TRBD1 as a possible D gene (5 bases). The CDR3 covers 14 residues. The V and J ends lost 4 bases and 2 bases respectively, with 9 bases between them. Germline V gives CDR1 MDHEN, CDR2 SYDVKM. CDR3 in amino acids: CASSWGEGNQPQHF. Written as DNA, the CDR3 is TGTGCCAGCAGTTGGGGGGAGGGCAATCAGCCCCAGCATTTT. The variable domain in full, completed from reference TRBV28 and TRBJ1-5, reads DVKVTQSSRYLVKRTGEKVFLECVQDMDHENMFWYRQDPGLGLRLIYFSYDVKMKEKGDIPEGYSVSREKKERFSLILESASTNQTSMYLCASSWGEGNQPQHFGDGTRLSIL.

J is TRBJ2-1 and V is TRBV29-1; 8 bases are shared with TRBD2. The last part of the DNA fits TRBJ2-5 better; the J call may be wrong. CDR3 length: 14 residues. The germline V gene has CDR1 SQVTM and CDR2 ANQGSEA. For the CDR3, the DNA is TGCAGCGGCCTCTATCTAGCGGGCGGGGAGACCCAGTACTTC. It yields the protein CSGLYLAGGETQYF.

This chain joins TRBV5-1 and TRBJ1-2; D may be TRBD1 (5 bases). Trimming pared 2 bases from V and 0 bases from J, leaving 11 bases between. The CDR3 totals 15 residues. CDR1 and CDR2 (germline): SGHRS, YFSETQ. CDR3 sequence: CASSFGAGSNYGYTF. The DNA for the CDR3 is TGCGCCAGCAGCTTTGGAGCAGGGTCTAACTATGGCTACACCTTC.

Worth noting for this clonotype: The junction shows a germline mismatch at one end, possibly a read error. The chain carries TRBV12-3 or TRBV12-4 and TRBJ2-3; no clear D. The CDR3 has 12 amino acids. The CDR3 DNA reads as TGTGCCAGCAGTTTCGTCACAGATACACAGTATTTT. Translation gives CASSFVTDTQYF.

The chain is built from TRBV6-5 and TRBJ1-6; TRBD1 aligns across 7 bases. Germline V gene data show CDR1 as MNHEY and CDR2 as SVGAGI. V lost 6 bases and J lost 10; bases outside the gene matches: 3. CDR3 length equals 12 residues. The DNA of the CDR3 is TGTGCCAGCAGCAAAGGGGGCTCACCCCTCCACTTT. Its protein is CASSKGGSPLHF.